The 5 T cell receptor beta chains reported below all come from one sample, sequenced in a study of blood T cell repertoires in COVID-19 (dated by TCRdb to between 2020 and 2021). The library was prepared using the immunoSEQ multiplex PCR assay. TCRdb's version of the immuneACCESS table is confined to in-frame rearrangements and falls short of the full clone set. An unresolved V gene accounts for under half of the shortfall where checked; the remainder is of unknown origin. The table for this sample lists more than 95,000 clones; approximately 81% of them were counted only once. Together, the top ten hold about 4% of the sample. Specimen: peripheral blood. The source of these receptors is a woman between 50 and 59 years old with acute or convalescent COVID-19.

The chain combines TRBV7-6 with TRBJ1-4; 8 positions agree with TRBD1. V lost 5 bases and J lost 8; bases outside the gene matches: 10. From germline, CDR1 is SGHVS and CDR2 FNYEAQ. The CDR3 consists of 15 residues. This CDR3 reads CASSQQGTGREKLFF. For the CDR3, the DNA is TGTGCCAGCAGCCAACAAGGGACAGGAAGGGAAAAACTGTTTTTT.

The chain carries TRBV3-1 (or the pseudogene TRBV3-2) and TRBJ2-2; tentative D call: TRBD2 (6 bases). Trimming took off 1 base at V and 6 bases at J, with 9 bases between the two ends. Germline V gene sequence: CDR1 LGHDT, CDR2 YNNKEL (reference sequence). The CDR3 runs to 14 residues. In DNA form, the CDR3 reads TGTGCCAGCAGCCAAGGGCGGAGGGCCGGGGAGCTGTTTTTT. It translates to CASSQGRRAGELFF.

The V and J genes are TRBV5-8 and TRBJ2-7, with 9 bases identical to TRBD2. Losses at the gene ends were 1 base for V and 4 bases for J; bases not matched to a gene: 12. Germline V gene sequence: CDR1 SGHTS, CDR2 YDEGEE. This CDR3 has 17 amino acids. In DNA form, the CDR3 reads TGTGCCAGCAGCTTGCGGGGGGCGGGACTAGCTTCGTACGAGCAGTACTTC. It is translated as CASSLRGAGLASYEQYF.

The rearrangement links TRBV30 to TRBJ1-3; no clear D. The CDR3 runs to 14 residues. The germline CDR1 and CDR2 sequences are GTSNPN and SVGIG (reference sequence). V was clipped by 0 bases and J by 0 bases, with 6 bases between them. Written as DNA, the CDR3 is TGTGCCTGGAGTGTTACTTTCTCTGGAAACACCATATATTTT. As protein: CAWSVTFSGNTIYF.

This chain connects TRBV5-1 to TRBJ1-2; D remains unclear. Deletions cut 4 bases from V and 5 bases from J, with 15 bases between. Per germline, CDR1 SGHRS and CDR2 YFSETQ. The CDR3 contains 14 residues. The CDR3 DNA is TGCGCCAGCAGCCCTTCCGAACCGGGGTATGGCTACACCTTC. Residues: CASSPSEPGYGYTF.